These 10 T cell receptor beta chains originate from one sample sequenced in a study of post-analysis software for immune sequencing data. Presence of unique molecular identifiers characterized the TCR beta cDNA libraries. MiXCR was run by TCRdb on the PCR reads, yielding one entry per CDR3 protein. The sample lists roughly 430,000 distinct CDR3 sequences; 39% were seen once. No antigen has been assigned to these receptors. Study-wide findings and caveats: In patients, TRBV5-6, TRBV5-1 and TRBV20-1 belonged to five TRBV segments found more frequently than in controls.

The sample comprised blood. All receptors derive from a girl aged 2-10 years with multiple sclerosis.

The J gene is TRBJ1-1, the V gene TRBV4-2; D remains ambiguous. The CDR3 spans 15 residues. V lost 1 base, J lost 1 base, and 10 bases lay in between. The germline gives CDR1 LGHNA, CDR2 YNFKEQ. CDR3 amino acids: CASSQVQVTNTEAFF. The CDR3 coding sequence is TGTGCCAGCAGCCAAGTTCAAGTTACGAACACTGAAGCTTTCTTT.

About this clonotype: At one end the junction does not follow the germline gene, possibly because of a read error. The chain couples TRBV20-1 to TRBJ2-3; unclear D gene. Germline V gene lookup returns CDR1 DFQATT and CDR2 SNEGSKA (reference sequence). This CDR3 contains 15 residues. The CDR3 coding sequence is TGCAGTGCTAGCCTGTTGGCGGATGTAACAGATACGCGGTATTTT. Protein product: CSASLLADVTDTRYF.

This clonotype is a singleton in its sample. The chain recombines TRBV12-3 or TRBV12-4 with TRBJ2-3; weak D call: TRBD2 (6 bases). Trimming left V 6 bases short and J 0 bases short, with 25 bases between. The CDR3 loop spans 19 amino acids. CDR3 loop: CASSPGTFRLESSTDTQYF. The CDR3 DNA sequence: TGTGCCAGCAGCCCAGGGACCTTTCGACTAGAGTCGAGCACAGATACGCAGTATTTT.

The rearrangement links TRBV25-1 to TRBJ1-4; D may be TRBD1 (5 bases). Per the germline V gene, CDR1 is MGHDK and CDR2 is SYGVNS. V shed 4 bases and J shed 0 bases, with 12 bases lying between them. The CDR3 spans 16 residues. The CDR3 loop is CASSAPDRSTNEKLFF. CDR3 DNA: TGTGCCAGCAGTGCGCCCGACAGATCAACTAATGAAAAACTGTTTTTT.

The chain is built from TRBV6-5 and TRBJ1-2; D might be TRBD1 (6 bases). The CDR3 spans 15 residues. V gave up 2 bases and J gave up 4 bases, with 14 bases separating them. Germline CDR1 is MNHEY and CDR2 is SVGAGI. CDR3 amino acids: CASSYTTGASYGYTF. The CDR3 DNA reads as TGTGCCAGCAGTTACACGACAGGTGCCAGCTATGGCTACACCTTC.

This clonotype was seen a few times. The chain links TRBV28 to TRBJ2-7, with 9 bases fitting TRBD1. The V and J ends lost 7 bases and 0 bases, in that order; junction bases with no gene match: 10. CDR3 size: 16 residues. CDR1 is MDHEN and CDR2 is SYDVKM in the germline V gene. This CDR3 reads CASTLRPGQGSYEQYF. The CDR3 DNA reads TGTGCCAGCACTCTACGGCCGGGACAGGGCTCCTACGAGCAGTACTTC.

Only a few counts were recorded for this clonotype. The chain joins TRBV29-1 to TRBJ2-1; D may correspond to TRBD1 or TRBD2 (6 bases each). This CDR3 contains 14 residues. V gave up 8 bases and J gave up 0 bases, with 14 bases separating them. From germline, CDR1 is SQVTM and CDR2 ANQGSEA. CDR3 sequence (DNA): TGCAGCTCTAAGGGGGGAGACTCCTACAATGAGCAGTTCTTC. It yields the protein CSSKGGDSYNEQFF.

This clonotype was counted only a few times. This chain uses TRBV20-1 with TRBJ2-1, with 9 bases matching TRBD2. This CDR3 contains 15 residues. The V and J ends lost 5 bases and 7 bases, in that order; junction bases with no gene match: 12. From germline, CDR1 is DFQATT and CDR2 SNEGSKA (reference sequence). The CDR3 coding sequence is TGCAGTGCTGGGACGACGGGACTAGCCAAAAATGAGCAGTTCTTC. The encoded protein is CSAGTTGLAKNEQFF.

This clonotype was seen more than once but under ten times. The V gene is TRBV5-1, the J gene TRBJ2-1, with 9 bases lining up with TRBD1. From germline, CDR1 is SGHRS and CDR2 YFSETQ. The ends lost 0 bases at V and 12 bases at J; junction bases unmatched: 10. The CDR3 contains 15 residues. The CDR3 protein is CASSLAGTGSMVQFF. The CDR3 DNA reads TGCGCCAGCAGCTTGGCCGGGACAGGGTCTATGGTGCAGTTCTTC.

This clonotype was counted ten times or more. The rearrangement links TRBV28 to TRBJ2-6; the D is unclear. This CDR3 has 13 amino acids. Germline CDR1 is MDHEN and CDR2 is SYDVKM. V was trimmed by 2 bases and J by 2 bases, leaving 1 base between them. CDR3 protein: CASSLPGANVLTF. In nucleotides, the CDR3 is TGTGCCAGCAGTTTACCTGGGGCCAACGTCCTGACTTTC.